The source of this TCR beta chain is a study of blood T cell repertoires in COVID-19. Study details: Collection of acute and convalescent COVID-19 samples took place in the United States, Italy and Spain. PBMCs, B-cell-depleted T cells, or T cells were the source of the cDNA or gDNA that made up the material.

Authors' processing steps: Amplification from reference gene primers served as the basis for estimated nucleated cell counts. This table comes from immunoSEQ multiplex PCR, and its TCRdb copy is limited to in-frame clones, with some not included. That table furnishes V, J and clone size, whereas the DNA furnished D and trimming. This sample yields about 11,000 clones, of which approximately 84% are seen a single time; roughly 30% belongs to the top ten. This clone came up once. There are 15 residues in the CDR3. The germline V gene has CDR1 SEHNR and CDR2 FQNEAQ (reference sequence). V lost 5 bases and J lost 2; bases outside the gene matches: 6.

This clonotype was sampled from a man over 45 with active COVID-19. Input material: peripheral blood. The chain employs TRBV7-9 and TRBJ2-1, with TRBD2 matching over 7 bases. The CDR3 protein is CASSPERGAYNEQFF. In nucleotides, the CDR3 is TGTGCCAGCAGCCCGGAGCGGGGAGCCTACAATGAGCAGTTCTTC.